These 6 T cell receptor beta chains were sequenced from one sample in a study of T-cell memory formation after mild COVID-19. In TCRdb, the 5' RACE reads were re-called with MiXCR into one record per CDR3 protein. The sample yields 150,000 to 200,000 distinct CDR3 sequences, more than 14% seen once. Sequencing was carried out using PBMCs or a T cell subset sorted from them (not recorded which). These receptors originate from an adult woman who had mild COVID-19 (a few samples of this study predate the infection). Cell type and time point are not known.

This clonotype has a handful of counts. The chain recombines TRBV13 with TRBJ2-1; D is tentatively TRBD1 or TRBD2 (5 bases each). Trimming took 4 bases from V and 7 from J, leaving 17 bases between them. The CDR3 is 15 residues long. Germline V lookup: CDR1 PRHDT, CDR2 FYEKMQ (reference sequence). The CDR3 DNA follows: TGTGCCAGCAGCTCGACGGCAGTGGGACCGAATGAGCAGTTCTTC. This translates into CASSSTAVGPNEQFF.

The chain combines TRBV20-1 with TRBJ1-3, with D unresolved. CDR3 length equals 15 residues. Deletions cut 0 bases from V and 1 base from J, with 10 bases between. Germline CDR1 is DFQATT and CDR2 is SNEGSKA (reference sequence). The chain's CDR3 is CSARDLAGSGNTIYF. The CDR3 nucleotides are TGCAGTGCTAGAGATCTAGCGGGGTCTGGAAACACCATATATTTT.

This clonotype has at least ten counts. J is TRBJ2-7 and V is TRBV5-1; D unclear. The ends were cut back, 0 bases at V and 7 bases at J, with 11 bases in the middle. Germline CDR1 is SGHRS and CDR2 is YFSETQ. The CDR3 has 13 amino acids. The CDR3 bases are TGCGCCAGCAGCTTGGTCCACCATGATGAGCAGTACTTC. It encodes CASSLVHHDEQYF.

This clonotype turned up a few times. The chain has TRBV6-1 and TRBJ1-1, with 11 bases fitting TRBD1. CDR3 size: 15 residues. The V gene end was trimmed by 1 base and the J gene end by 4 bases; junction bases not matched to a gene: 2. CDR1 is MNHNS, CDR2 SASEGT, per germline. This chain's CDR3 is CASSEEGTGGTEAFF. The DNA for the CDR3 is TGTGCCAGCAGTGAAGAAGGGACAGGGGGCACTGAAGCTTTCTTT.

This chain links TRBV7-9 with TRBJ2-3; TRBD2 is a possible D gene (6 bases). V lost 2 bases to trimming and J lost 0 bases, with 18 bases between them. The CDR3 is made up of 18 amino acids. CDR1 is SEHNR and CDR2 is FQNEAQ in the germline V gene (reference sequence). CDR3 region: CASSLPLRLETSTDTQYF. The CDR3 DNA sequence: TGTGCCAGCAGCTTACCACTACGACTAGAGACTAGCACAGATACGCAGTATTTT.

This sequence joins TRBV7-8 and TRBJ1-6, with D uncertain. V gave up 4 bases and J gave up 8 bases, with 9 bases separating them. Germline CDR1 is SGHVS and CDR2 is FQNEAQ. This CDR3 region has 13 residues. Written as DNA, the CDR3 is TGTGCCAGCAGCTACAACAGCGATTCACCCCTCCACTTT. It yields the protein CASSYNSDSPLHF.